These T cell receptor beta chains were read from a single sample in a study of T-cell memory formation after mild COVID-19. Using its own MiXCR run on the 5' RACE reads, TCRdb lists one record per CDR3 protein. The repertoire holds 300,000 to 400,000 distinct CDR3 sequences, with 25% to 30% as singletons. The specimen was PBMCs or a T cell subset sorted from them (not recorded which). These receptors were taken from an adult woman who had mild COVID-19 (a few samples of this study predate the infection). Cell type and time point are not known. Each CDR3 is given with its conserved first and last residue. D genes are given only for firm matches. The size entry is marked missing in some rows and otherwise reads once, few, many or a size class.

- TRBJ1-1 - TRBV29-1 CSVVPSAIEAFF TGCAGCGTTGTACCCAGCGCCATAGAAGCTTTCTTT
- TRBJ2-1 - TRBV18 CASSPQWGSVYDEQFF TGTGCCAGCTCACCACAATGGGGTAGTGTGTACGATGAGCAGTTCTTC
- TRBJ2-3 TRBD2 TRBV6-2/TRBV6-3 CASSALAGSTDTQYF TGTGCCAGCAGTGCGCTAGCGGGCAGCACAGATACGCAGTATTTT
few TRBJ2-1 TRBD2 TRBV3-1 CASSQAAGGNEQFF TGTGCCAGCAGCCAAGCGGCGGGGGGCAATGAGCAGTTCTTC
- TRBJ2-7 - TRBV6-2/TRBV6-3 CASSYSATSYEQYF TGTGCCAGCAGTTACTCGGCAACTTCCTACGAGCAGTACTTC
once TRBJ1-4 TRBD1 TRBV15 CATSFRDRAEKLFF TGTGCCACCAGCTTCCGGGACAGGGCCGAAAAACTGTTTTTT
few TRBJ1-1 - TRBV18 CASSVGRDTPEAFF TGTGCCAGCTCAGTTGGCAGGGATACGCCTGAAGCTTTCTTT
- TRBJ2-7 TRBD1 TRBV10-3 CAISEGQGRIYEQYF TGTGCCATCAGTGAAGGACAGGGAAGGATCTACGAGCAGTACTTC
- TRBJ2-7 TRBD2 TRBV29-1 CSVGTSGAYEQYF TGCAGCGTTGGGACTAGCGGGGCCTACGAGCAGTACTTC
- TRBJ2-7 - TRBV20-1 CSASAGGEQYF TGCAGTGCTAGCGCCGGCGGCGAGCAGTACTTC
- TRBJ1-1 - TRBV5-6 CASSFQSTVNTEAFF TGTGCCAGCAGCTTTCAGTCGACGGTGAACACTGAAGCTTTCTTT
- TRBJ2-3 - TRBV12-5 CASGLGGLDTQYF TGTGCTAGTGGTTTGGGGGGTCTAGATACGCAGTATTTT
- TRBJ2-1 TRBD2 TRBV24-1 CATSDLPRLAGYTEQFF TGTGCCACCAGTGATTTGCCCCGACTAGCGGGATATACTGAGCAGTTCTTC
few TRBJ2-7 TRBD1 TRBV7-3 CASSLNRGGEQYF TGTGCCAGCAGCCTCAACAGGGGTGGGGAGCAGTACTTC
- TRBJ2-7 TRBD1 TRBV4-3 CASSQDGMTGPGYEQYF TGCGCCAGCAGCCAAGATGGAATGACAGGGCCAGGCTACGAGCAGTACTTC
- TRBJ2-7 TRBD1 TRBV20-1 CSARDLGQGSYEQYF TGCAGTGCTAGAGATCTGGGACAGGGCTCCTACGAGCAGTACTTC
- TRBJ2-1 - TRBV11-2 CASSLSDRSYNEQFF TGTGCCAGCAGCTTATCCGACAGGTCCTACAATGAGCAGTTCTTC
- TRBJ1-1 TRBD1 TRBV30 CAWSDYQPGQGEAFF TGTGCCTGGAGTGACTACCAACCGGGACAGGGTGAAGCTTTCTTT
- TRBJ2-7 TRBD1 TRBV12-3/TRBV12-4 CASSPPGTGSYEQYF TGTGCCAGCAGTCCTCCCGGGACAGGGAGTTACGAGCAGTACTTC
- TRBJ2-1 TRBD2 TRBV20-1 CSARPGTRPYNEQFF TGCAGTGCCCGCCCCGGGACTAGACCCTACAATGAGCAGTTCTTC
- TRBJ2-2 - TRBV25-1 CASSDRADDTGELFF TGTGCCAGCAGTGACCGGGCCGACGACACCGGGGAGCTGTTTTTT
- TRBJ2-7 TRBD2 TRBV4-3 CASSQDTTSSLRKQYF TGCGCCAGCAGCCAAGATACGACTAGCAGTCTACGAAAGCAGTACTTC
- TRBJ2-7 TRBD1 TRBV29-1 CSVVETGTGEWYEQYF TGCAGCGTTGTGGAAACCGGGACAGGGGAATGGTACGAGCAGTACTTC
- TRBJ2-2 - TRBV7-2 CASSFRVFGTGELFF TGTGCCAGCAGCTTCAGGGTCTTTGGTACCGGGGAGCTGTTTTTT
few TRBJ2-1 - TRBV7-3 CASSPKLGPSYNEQFF TGTGCCAGCAGTCCCAAGTTGGGGCCGTCCTACAATGAGCAGTTCTTC
few TRBJ2-3 TRBD2 TRBV5-1 CASSWGSGISTDTQYF TGCGCCAGCAGCTGGGGTAGCGGGATTAGCACAGATACGCAGTATTTT
- TRBJ2-3 - TRBV20-1 CSARTVSTDTQYF TGCAGTGCCCGGACAGTAAGCACAGATACGCAGTATTTT
- TRBJ2-7 - TRBV11-3 CASSSGMNPYEQYF TGTGCCAGCAGCTCCGGGATGAACCCCTACGAGCAGTACTTC
few TRBJ2-7 - TRBV7-6 CASSSRDTYEQYF TGTGCCAGCAGCTCCCGGGACACCTACGAGCAGTACTTC
few TRBJ2-1 TRBD2 TRBV3-1 CASSHGLAGEQFF TGTGCCAGCAGCCACGGACTAGCAGGGGAGCAGTTCTTC
many TRBJ2-6 TRBD1 TRBV12-3/TRBV12-4 CASSPGDSLYGANVLTF TGTGCCAGCAGCCCCGGGGACAGCCTCTACGGGGCCAACGTCCTGACTTTC
- TRBJ1-2 - TRBV15 CATSRDRAGYGYTF TGTGCCACCAGCAGAGACAGGGCGGGCTATGGCTACACCTTC